This T cell receptor (beta chain) derives from a study of cytomegalovirus exposure and HLA in healthy donors. Study observations and caveats: While the bulk of TCR sequences proved rare, some public TCRs turned up in many donors. Altogether, 164 TCR beta chains were recorded as cytomegalovirus-associated. Analyzed later, most CMV-associated TCR beta chains appeared HLA-restricted. Researchers left out some V segments, among them TRBV6-2 and TRBV6-3, as indistinguishable.

V was trimmed by 4 bases and J by 7 bases, leaving 18 bases between them. The CDR3 length is 14 residues. Germline CDR1 reads SGDLS; CDR2 reads YYNGEE. PCR amplification relied on 60 Vbeta primers (plus 13 Jbeta primers). Some clones are missing from TCRdb's copy, which holds only in-frame ones; the method was immunoSEQ multiplex PCR. Found here are about 140,000 clones, around three quarters of them singletons; the top ten hold 1.5% to 2%. Regarding this clone: Its antigen is unknown.

The sample was PBMCs. The TCR was taken from a man in his forties in good health and CMV-seronegative. The chain uses TRBV9 and TRBJ2-7; possible D gene TRBD1, 5 bases. For the CDR3, the DNA is TGTGCCAGCAGCCCCCTATTAGGGGCCGGGGAGCAGTACTTC. Residues: CASSPLLGAGEQYF.